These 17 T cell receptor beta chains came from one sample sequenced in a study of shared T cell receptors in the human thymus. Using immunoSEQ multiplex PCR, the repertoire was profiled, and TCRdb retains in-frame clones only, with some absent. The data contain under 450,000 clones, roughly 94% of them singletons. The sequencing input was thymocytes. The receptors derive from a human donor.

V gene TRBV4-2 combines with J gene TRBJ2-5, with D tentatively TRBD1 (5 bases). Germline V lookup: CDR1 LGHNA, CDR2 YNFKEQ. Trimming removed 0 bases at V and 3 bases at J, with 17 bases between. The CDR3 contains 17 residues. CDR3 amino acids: CASSQEGLGAEKETQYF. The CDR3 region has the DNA TGTGCCAGCAGCCAAGAGGGGCTTGGGGCGGAGAAAGAGACCCAGTACTTC.

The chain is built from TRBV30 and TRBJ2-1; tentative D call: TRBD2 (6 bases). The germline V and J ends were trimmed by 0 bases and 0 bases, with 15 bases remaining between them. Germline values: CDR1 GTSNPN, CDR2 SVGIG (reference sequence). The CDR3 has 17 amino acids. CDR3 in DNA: TGTGCCTGGAGTGTATATACGGCGGGGACCTCCTACAATGAGCAGTTCTTC. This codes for CAWSVYTAGTSYNEQFF.

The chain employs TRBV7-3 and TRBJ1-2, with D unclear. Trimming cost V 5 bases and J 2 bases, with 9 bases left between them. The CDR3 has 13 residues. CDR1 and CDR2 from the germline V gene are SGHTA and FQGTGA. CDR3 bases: TGTGCCAGCAGCCCGGGTAGAAACTATGGCTACACCTTC. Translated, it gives CASSPGRNYGYTF.

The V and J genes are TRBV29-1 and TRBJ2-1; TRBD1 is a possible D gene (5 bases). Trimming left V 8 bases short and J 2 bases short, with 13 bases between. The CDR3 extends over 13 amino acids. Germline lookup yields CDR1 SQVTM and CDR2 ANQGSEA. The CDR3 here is CSQGTDTYNEQFF. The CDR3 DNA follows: TGCAGCCAGGGCACGGATACCTACAATGAGCAGTTCTTC.

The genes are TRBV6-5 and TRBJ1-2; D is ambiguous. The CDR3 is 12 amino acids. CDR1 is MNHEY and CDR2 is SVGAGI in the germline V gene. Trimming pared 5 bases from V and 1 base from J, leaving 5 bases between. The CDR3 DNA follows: TGTGCCAGCAGTCGTTATAACTATGGCTACACCTTC. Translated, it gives CASSRYNYGYTF.

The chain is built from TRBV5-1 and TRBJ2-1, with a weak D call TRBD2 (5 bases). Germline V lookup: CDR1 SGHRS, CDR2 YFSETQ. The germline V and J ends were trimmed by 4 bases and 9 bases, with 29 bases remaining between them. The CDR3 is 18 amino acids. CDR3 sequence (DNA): TGCGCCAGCAGCCACGACAAGCGGAGCCCGTGGACCAAGGGTGAGCAGTTCTTC. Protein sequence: CASSHDKRSPWTKGEQFF.

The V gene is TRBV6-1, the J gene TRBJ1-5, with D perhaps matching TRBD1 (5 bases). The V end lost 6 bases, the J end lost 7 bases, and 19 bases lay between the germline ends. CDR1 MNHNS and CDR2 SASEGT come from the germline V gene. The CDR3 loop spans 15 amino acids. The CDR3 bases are TGTGCCAGCAGCGCGATCGGGCAGGGATGGCAGCCCCAGCATTTT. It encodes CASSAIGQGWQPQHF.

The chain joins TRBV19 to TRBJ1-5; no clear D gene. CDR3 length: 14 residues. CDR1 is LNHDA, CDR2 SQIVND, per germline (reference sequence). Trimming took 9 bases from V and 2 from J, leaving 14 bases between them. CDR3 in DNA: TGTGCCAGCGGATTAGAGTTGGGCAATCAGCCCCAGCATTTT. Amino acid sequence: CASGLELGNQPQHF.

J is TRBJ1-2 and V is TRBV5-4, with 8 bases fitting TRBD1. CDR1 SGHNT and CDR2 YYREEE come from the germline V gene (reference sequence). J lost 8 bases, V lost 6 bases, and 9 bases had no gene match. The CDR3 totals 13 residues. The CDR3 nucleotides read TGTGCCAGCAAAGTCGGGACAGGCAACGGCTACACCTTC. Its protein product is CASKVGTGNGYTF.

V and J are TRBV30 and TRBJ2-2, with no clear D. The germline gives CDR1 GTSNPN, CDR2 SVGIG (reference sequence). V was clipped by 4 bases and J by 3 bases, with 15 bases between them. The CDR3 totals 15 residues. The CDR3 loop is CAWTLGWLHTGELFF. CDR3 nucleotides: TGTGCCTGGACGTTAGGGTGGCTTCACACCGGGGAGCTGTTTTTT.

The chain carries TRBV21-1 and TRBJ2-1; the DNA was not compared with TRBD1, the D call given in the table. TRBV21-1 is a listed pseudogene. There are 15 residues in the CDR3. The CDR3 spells CASSTRQGSYNEQFF. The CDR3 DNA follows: TGTGCCAGCAGCACAAGACAGGGGTCCTACAATGAGCAGTTCTTC.

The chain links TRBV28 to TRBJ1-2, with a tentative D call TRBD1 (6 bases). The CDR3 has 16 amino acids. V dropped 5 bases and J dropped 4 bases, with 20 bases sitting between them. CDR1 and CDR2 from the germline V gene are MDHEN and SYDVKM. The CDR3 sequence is CASSPPRTDEGYGYTF. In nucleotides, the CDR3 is TGTGCCAGCAGTCCCCCCAGGACAGATGAAGGCTATGGCTACACCTTC.

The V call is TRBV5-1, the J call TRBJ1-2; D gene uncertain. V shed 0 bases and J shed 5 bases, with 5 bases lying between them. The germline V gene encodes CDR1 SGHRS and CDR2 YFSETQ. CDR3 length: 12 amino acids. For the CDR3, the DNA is TGCGCCAGCAGCTTGGGAGGGTATGGCTACACCTTC. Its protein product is CASSLGGYGYTF.

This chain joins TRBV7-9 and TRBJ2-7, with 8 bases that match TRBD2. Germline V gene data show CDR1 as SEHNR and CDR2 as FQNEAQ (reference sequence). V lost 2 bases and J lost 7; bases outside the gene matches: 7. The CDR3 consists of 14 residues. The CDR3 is CASSLTGGPGEQYF. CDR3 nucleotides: TGTGCCAGCAGCTTAACGGGAGGGCCGGGGGAGCAGTACTTC.

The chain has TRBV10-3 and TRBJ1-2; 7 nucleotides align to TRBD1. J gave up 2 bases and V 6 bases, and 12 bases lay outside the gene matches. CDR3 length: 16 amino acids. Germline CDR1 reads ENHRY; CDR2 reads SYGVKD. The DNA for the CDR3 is TGTGCCATCAGAGGGGGACAGTTGACGTCCAACTATGGCTACACCTTC. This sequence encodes CAIRGGQLTSNYGYTF.

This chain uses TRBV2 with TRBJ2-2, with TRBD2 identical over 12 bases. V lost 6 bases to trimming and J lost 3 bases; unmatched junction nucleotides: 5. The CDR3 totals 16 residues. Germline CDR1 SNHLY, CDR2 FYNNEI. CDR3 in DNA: TGTGCCAGCAGCCGGACTAGCGGGAAGTACACCGGGGAGCTGTTTTTT. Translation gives CASSRTSGKYTGELFF.

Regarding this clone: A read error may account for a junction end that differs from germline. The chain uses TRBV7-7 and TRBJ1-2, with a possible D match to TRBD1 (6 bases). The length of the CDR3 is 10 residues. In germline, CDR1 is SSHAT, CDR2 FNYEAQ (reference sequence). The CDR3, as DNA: TGTGCTAGCAGCAGGGGCGGCTACACCTTC. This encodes CASSRGGYTF.